The subject of this entry is one TCR beta chain. Its binding antigen is unknown. The sample holds no much larger clone one base away, and base qualities are not on file. The data stem from a study of post-analysis software for immune sequencing data (dated by TCRdb to the mid-2010s). The study in broad terms: Recorded disease courses included relapsing-remitting, secondary progressive and progressive-relapsing multiple sclerosis, with some patients lacking subtype annotation. A subset of samples was prepared in parallel using single-end sample barcoding, then pooled and co-amplified after Illumina adapter ligation. The patient repertoires were compared against around 11 previously published healthy control repertoires obtained from donors aged about 6 to 27 years. General findings and caveats noted by the study authors: Roughly 5 TRBV segments, including TRBV5-6, TRBV5-1 and TRBV20-1, were significantly more frequent in patients than controls. The multiple sclerosis patient group was slightly younger than the control group. Significantly lower normalized Chao1 diversity was found in multiple sclerosis patients than in controls, suggesting substantial peripheral T-cell clonal expansion. Direct clustering with F measure showed strong co-clustering of samples prepared in the same batch, prompting a batch-effect correction.

The library relied on PCR. The instrument given in TCRdb is Illumina HiSeq 2500. To reduce PCR and sequencing biases, unique molecular identifiers were incorporated into the TCR beta cDNA libraries. About 0.5 million cDNA molecules were obtained for every 1 to 10 million input T cells, so each molecule roughly corresponded to one T cell. The patient libraries were prepared and sequenced using the same protocol as the earlier healthy control dataset. Samples belonging to the same batch were prepared together, multiplexed and sequenced on a shared HiSeq lane. The paper's data handling went like this. MIGEC handled the raw barcoded reads, throwing out single-read molecular identifier groups before consensus assembly and CDR3 extraction. Clonotype tables were post-analysed with VDJtools, and diversity was normalized by down-sampling all datasets to the smallest sample size. Repertoire overlap clustering matched CDR3 amino acid but not nucleotide sequences to correct batch-related cross-sample contamination. TCRdb trimmed public reads at Q25 via fastp, called clones via MiXCR and kept in-frame beta chains. Rows merge per CDR3 protein into single entries with the most common DNA and genes. TCRdb, not the authors, supplied the V and J calls. In all, the sample holds hundreds of thousands of distinct CDR3 sequences, and roughly 27% of those were seen once. The ten largest account for around 0.6% of the sample.

Counted from cysteine to phenylalanine, this CDR3 has 16 amino acids. Only the CDR3 DNA stays, 48 bases, in frame from base 1. As encoded in the germline V gene (reference sequence), CDR1 is DFQATT while CDR2 is SNEGSKA. Trimming takes 5 bases from V and 0 bases from J, and the germline ends sit 19 bases apart. To demonstrate the VDJtools post-analysis software, the study profiled TCR beta repertoires from the peripheral blood of about a dozen young patients with multiple sclerosis. The multiple sclerosis patients were children and adolescents between roughly 6 and 16 years of age. This TCR was sampled from a girl aged 5 to 17 with multiple sclerosis. The chain was built from TRBV20-1 and TRBJ1-1, with an unclear D gene assignment. The material sequenced was blood. The nucleotide sequence reads as follows: TGCAGTGCTCCGAAACTAGGGCCTCTCATGAACACTGAAGCTTTCTTT. Translated, it reads CSAPKLGPLMNTEAFF.